These 18 T cell receptor beta chains were all obtained from the same sample, sequenced in a study of cytomegalovirus exposure and HLA in healthy donors. Repertoires were generated with immunoSEQ multiplex PCR, while TCRdb's copy carries only in-frame clones and drops some. The sample shows some 170,000 clones, roughly 86% of them seen only once. Sequencing input: PBMCs. These receptors were collected from a young man in good health and CMV-seropositive.

The chain couples TRBV7-9 to TRBJ2-1, with 13 bases fitting TRBD2. The CDR3 covers 15 residues. V gave up 2 bases and J gave up 6 bases; unmatched junction bases: 1. Germline V gene data show CDR1 as SEHNR and CDR2 as FQNEAQ (reference sequence). The CDR3 is CASSLWTSGGNEQFF. CDR3 sequence (DNA): TGTGCCAGCAGCTTATGGACTAGCGGGGGCAATGAGCAGTTCTTC. The variable domain in full, completed from reference TRBV7-9 and TRBJ2-1, reads DTGVSQNPRHKITKRGQNVTFRCDPISEHNRLYWYRQTLGQGPEFLTYFQNEAQLEKSRLLSDRFSAERPKGSFSTLEIQRTEQGDSAMYLCASSLWTSGGNEQFFGPGTRLTVL.

The chain carries TRBV30 and TRBJ2-3; possibly TRBD2 for D (7 bases). The CDR3 is 14 residues long. In germline, CDR1 is GTSNPN, CDR2 SVGIG (reference sequence). V gave up 8 bases and J gave up 6 bases, with 21 bases separating them. The CDR3 DNA is TGTGCCGACGGTACCGGGGGGCCAGGGGATACGCAGTATTTT. This codes for CADGTGGPGDTQYF.

This chain joins TRBV4-3 and TRBJ2-5, with 7 positions matching TRBD1. The J segment lost 5 bases and the V segment lost 5 bases, leaving 11 bases of the junction unmatched. This CDR3 has 15 amino acids. The germline V gene encodes CDR1 LGHNA and CDR2 YSLEER. This CDR3 is CASSIGRGQGETQYF. CDR3 in DNA: TGCGCCAGCAGCATCGGTAGGGGGCAGGGGGAGACCCAGTACTTC.

This rearrangement joins TRBV15 to TRBJ2-1, with 7 positions matching TRBD2. Germline CDR1 is LNHNV and CDR2 is YYDKDF (reference sequence). The CDR3 covers 15 residues. V trimming: 3 bases; J trimming: 10 bases; junction bases outside the gene matches: 12. The CDR3 region is CATSSPGRGESEQFF. In DNA form, the CDR3 reads TGTGCCACCAGCAGTCCAGGGAGGGGAGAATCCGAGCAGTTCTTC.

This sequence joins TRBV7-2 and TRBJ2-7; 9 nucleotides agree with TRBD1. Losses at the gene ends were 5 bases for V and 4 bases for J; bases not matched to a gene: 3. CDR3 length: 13 amino acids. Germline loops: CDR1 SGHTA, CDR2 FQGNSA. CDR3 loop: CASSKGQGYEQYF. Here the CDR3 DNA reads TGTGCCAGCAGCAAGGGACAGGGATACGAGCAGTACTTC.

The chain links TRBV9 to TRBJ2-1; TRBD2 matches at 10 bases. Germline CDR1 reads SGDLS; CDR2 reads YYNGEE. The CDR3 has 14 amino acids. V shed 4 bases and J 8 bases; nucleotides not matched to a gene: 6. The CDR3 loop reads CASSHRLAGDEQFF. The CDR3 DNA reads TGTGCCAGCAGCCATCGGCTAGCGGGGGATGAGCAGTTCTTC. Using reference TRBV9 and TRBJ2-1 for the parts outside the CDR3, the full variable domain is DSGVTQTPKHLITATGQRVTLRCSPRSGDLSVYWYQQSLDQGLQFLIQYYNGEERAKGNILERFSAQQFPDLHSELNLSSLELGDSALYFCASSHRLAGDEQFFGPGTRLTVL.

The J gene is TRBJ2-7, the V gene TRBV30; TRBD1 matches 7 bases. J gave up 3 bases and V 0 bases, and 5 bases lay outside the gene matches. The CDR3 contains 14 residues. Germline-derived CDR1 and CDR2 are GTSNPN and SVGIG (reference sequence). The CDR3 spells CAWSVGDSIYEQYF. The CDR3, as DNA: TGTGCCTGGAGTGTAGGGGACAGTATCTACGAGCAGTACTTC.

This chain uses TRBV7-6 with TRBJ2-7; no definite D call. The germline V gene encodes CDR1 SGHVS and CDR2 FNYEAQ. The V gene lost 0 bases and the J gene lost 0 bases, with 9 bases spanning the gap. The CDR3 covers 15 residues. CDR3 residues: CASSLALSSSYEQYF. CDR3 nucleotide sequence: TGTGCCAGCAGCTTAGCGCTGTCTAGCTCCTACGAGCAGTACTTC.

V gene TRBV19 combines with J gene TRBJ2-7; D perhaps matches TRBD2 (6 bases). V lost 1 base to trimming and J lost 5 bases, with 6 bases between them. The CDR3 contains 12 residues. From germline, CDR1 is LNHDA and CDR2 SQIVND (reference sequence). The CDR3 reads CASSIGGDEQYF. Here the CDR3 DNA reads TGTGCCAGTAGTATAGGGGGGGACGAGCAGTACTTC.

This chain joins TRBV5-1 and TRBJ2-1, with TRBD1 identical over 8 bases. This CDR3 spans 15 amino acids. V shed 3 bases, J shed 9 bases, and the junction held 11 bases outside the gene matches. Looked up from germline, CDR1 is SGHRS and CDR2 is YFSETQ. The CDR3 region has the DNA TGCGCCAGCAGCTGGACAGGGTCAATGAGCAGTGAGCAGTTCTTC. Encoded protein: CASSWTGSMSSEQFF. The variable domain in full, with the rest retrieved from reference TRBV5-1 and TRBJ2-1, is KAGVTQTPRYLIKTRGQQVTLSCSPISGHRSVSWYQQTPGQGLQFLFEYFSETQRNKGNFPGRFSGRQFSNSRSEMNVSTLELGDSALYLCASSWTGSMSSEQFFGPGTRLTVL.

The chain carries TRBV6-5 and TRBJ1-5; 9 bases align to TRBD1. The CDR3 has 16 residues. Trimming at V came to 4 bases and at J to 3 bases, leaving 7 bases not matched to a gene. Germline assignment: CDR1 MNHEY and CDR2 SVGAGI. The chain's CDR3 is CASSLTGTGYNQPQHF. CDR3 coding DNA: TGTGCCAGCAGTTTGACCGGGACAGGGTACAATCAGCCCCAGCATTTT.

The V call is TRBV5-1, the J call TRBJ2-5, with 11 bases that match TRBD1. The CDR3 consists of 15 residues. Trimming took 3 bases from V and 1 from J; bases not matched to a gene: 2. From germline, CDR1 is SGHRS and CDR2 YFSETQ. CDR3 in amino acids: CASSSGTGGQETQYF. DNA of the CDR3: TGCGCCAGCAGCTCCGGGACAGGGGGCCAAGAGACCCAGTACTTC.

The chain couples TRBV4-1 to TRBJ1-1; D is unclear. Trimming shortened V by 1 base and J by 4 bases, and 13 bases separated the two germline ends. CDR1 is MGHRA, CDR2 YSYEKL, per germline. The CDR3 sequence is 15 residues long. For the CDR3, the DNA is TGCGCCAGCAGCCAAGTATGGACTAAGGGCACTGAAGCTTTCTTT. Residues: CASSQVWTKGTEAFF.

V gene TRBV7-6 combines with J gene TRBJ1-3; TRBD1 might be the D (5 bases). The CDR3 totals 17 residues. Germline V lookup: CDR1 SGHVS, CDR2 FNYEAQ. Trimming left V 5 bases short and J 0 bases short, with 17 bases between. DNA of the CDR3: TGTGCCAGCAGCCGTTATCCCAGGGATTCCTCTGGAAACACCATATATTTT. It codes for CASSRYPRDSSGNTIYF.

The CDR3 DNA reads TGTGCCAGCAGCTTAGGCTACTACAATGAGCAGTTCTTC. Translated, it gives CASSLGYYNEQFF. V is TRBV11-2 and J is TRBJ2-1; D not resolved. The ends were cut back, 1 base at V and 3 bases at J, with 4 bases in the middle. CDR1 is SGHAT and CDR2 is FQNNGV in the germline V gene. The CDR3 is 13 amino acids. Combining the CDR3 with reference TRBV11-2 and TRBJ2-1 gives the whole variable domain EAGVAQSPRYKIIEKRQSVAFWCNPISGHATLYWYQQILGQGPKLLIQFQNNGVVDDSQLPKDRFSAERLKGVDSTLKIQPAKLEDSAVYLCASSLGYYNEQFFGPGTRLTVL.

The rearrangement links TRBV7-9 to TRBJ2-7; TRBD1 is a possible D gene (6 bases). Trimming cost V 5 bases and J 0 bases, with 17 bases left between them. Germline CDR1 and CDR2: SEHNR and FQNEAQ (reference sequence). This CDR3 contains 16 residues. The CDR3 loop is CASSPVGAGSSYEQYF. The DNA for the CDR3 is TGTGCCAGCAGCCCAGTGGGGGCAGGGAGCTCCTACGAGCAGTACTTC.

The rearrangement links TRBV28 to TRBJ2-2; D gene unclear. Germline loops: CDR1 MDHEN, CDR2 SYDVKM. V was trimmed by 10 bases and J by 1 base, leaving 7 bases between them. The CDR3 extends over 12 amino acids. The CDR3 DNA follows: TGTGCCACCGACAAGAACACCGGGGAGCTGTTTTTT. Amino acid sequence: CATDKNTGELFF.

The rearrangement uses TRBV7-6 and TRBJ2-2, with 9 nucleotides matching TRBD2. This CDR3 contains 16 residues. Trimming cost V 4 bases and J 10 bases; bases outside gene matches: 13. Germline lookup yields CDR1 SGHVS and CDR2 FNYEAQ. The CDR3 nucleotides read TGTGCCAGCAGCTACCCCCAGGCCAAGCGGGAGGTGGAGCTGTTTTTT. Encoded protein: CASSYPQAKREVELFF.